This passage covers 12 T cell receptor beta chains from one sample sequenced in a study of blood T cell repertoires in COVID-19. Clones were read by immunoSEQ multiplex PCR, and TCRdb kept only the in-frame ones, dropping some. The sample consists of 90,000 to 100,000 clones, about 81% of them appearing once. The sample comprised peripheral blood. Every receptor here comes from an older woman with acute or convalescent COVID-19.

The V call is TRBV6-5, the J call TRBJ1-2; 9 positions match TRBD1. This CDR3 is built from 15 residues. The V segment lost 6 bases and the J segment 6 bases; nucleotides outside the gene matches: 11. Germline-derived CDR1 and CDR2 are MNHEY and SVGAGI. The CDR3 region is CASRSYRDRANGYTF. CDR3 in DNA: TGTGCCAGCAGGAGCTACCGGGACAGGGCCAATGGCTACACCTTC.

The chain couples TRBV4-2 to TRBJ1-3; 7 nucleotides line up with TRBD1. The CDR3 totals 14 residues. Germline V lookup: CDR1 LGHNA, CDR2 YNFKEQ. Germline trimming cut 1 base from V and 3 bases from J; bases unmatched to any gene: 0. The DNA of the CDR3 is TGTGCCAGCAGCCAAGGACAGGGTGGAAACACCATATATTTT. This sequence encodes CASSQGQGGNTIYF.

The rearrangement joins TRBV4-1 to TRBJ2-5; 12 nucleotides align to TRBD2. CDR1 is MGHRA, CDR2 YSYEKL, per germline. V lost 2 bases and J lost 6; bases outside the gene matches: 13. The CDR3 covers 18 residues. CDR3 residues: CASSQRLAGGQVIKTQYF. The CDR3 DNA follows: TGCGCCAGCAGCCAACGGCTAGCGGGGGGGCAGGTGATAAAGACCCAGTACTTC.

This clone was recorded once. This sequence joins TRBV18 and TRBJ2-1; 8 bases agree with TRBD1. This CDR3 spans 17 amino acids. Trimming took 6 bases from V and 7 from J; bases not matched to a gene: 17. CDR1 and CDR2 from the germline V gene are KGHSH and LQKENI. DNA for the CDR3: TGTGCCAGCTCTCCAAGGGGTACGCGGACAGGGCAGAATGAGCAGTTCTTC. It translates to CASSPRGTRTGQNEQFF.

The CDR3 bases are TGTGCCAGCAGTTTCCGGGGAACCTACAATGAGCAGTTCTTC. Translation: CASSFRGTYNEQFF. The chain carries TRBV28 and TRBJ2-1; tentative D call: TRBD2 (5 bases). Per germline, CDR1 MDHEN and CDR2 SYDVKM. The CDR3 has 14 amino acids. V lost 3 bases to trimming and J lost 2 bases, with 8 bases between them.

The rearrangement joins TRBV2 to TRBJ2-5; 8 nucleotides match TRBD2. Germline CDR1 SNHLY, CDR2 FYNNEI. V dropped 11 bases and J dropped 5; count of bases not matched to a gene: 7. The CDR3 loop spans 12 amino acids. The CDR3 region has the DNA TGTGCCGTCACGGGGGGGCTGGAGACCCAGTACTTC. This codes for CAVTGGLETQYF.

The chain joins TRBV2 to TRBJ2-5; D is unclear. This CDR3 is 13 amino acids long. CDR1 and CDR2 (germline): SNHLY, FYNNEI. Trimming cost V 4 bases and J 6 bases, with 12 bases left between them. The CDR3: CASSVPSRKTQYF. CDR3 DNA: TGTGCCAGCAGTGTCCCTTCTAGGAAGACCCAGTACTTC.

The chain links TRBV14 to TRBJ2-3, with a possible D match to TRBD2 (6 bases). With 2 bases removed from V and 5 bases from J, the gap between germline ends came to 14 bases. CDR3 length equals 15 residues. CDR1 and CDR2 (germline): SGHDN, FVKESK. The CDR3 region has the DNA TGTGCCAGCAGCCAATATAGCGGTCCCGTAGATACGCAGTATTTT. Protein: CASSQYSGPVDTQYF.

This clone was seen at least ten times. The CDR3 region has the DNA TGTGCCAGCAGTCAGGAGGCCTACGAGCAGTACTTC. Protein: CASSQEAYEQYF. The chain carries TRBV2 and TRBJ2-7; D may be TRBD2 (5 bases). The V gene's germline CDR1 is SNHLY and CDR2 FYNNEI. V dropped 5 bases and J dropped 2 bases, with 7 bases sitting between them. This CDR3 spans 12 amino acids.

The chain links TRBV6-5 to TRBJ1-2, with D possibly being TRBD1 (6 bases). The length of the CDR3 is 12 residues. The germline gives CDR1 MNHEY, CDR2 SVGAGI. With 4 bases removed from V and 7 bases from J, the gap between germline ends came to 10 bases. The CDR3 DNA reads as TGTGCCAGCAGTTTGGGGGCCGGTGGCTACACCTTC. Translating gives CASSLGAGGYTF.

The V call is TRBV4-2, the J call TRBJ1-5, with a weak D call TRBD1 (6 bases). CDR1 and CDR2 (germline): LGHNA, YNFKEQ. The CDR3 is 14 residues long. V lost 3 bases and J lost 4, with 10 bases in between. DNA of the CDR3: TGTGCCAGCAGCCAGGCCCAGGGGAATCAGCCCCAGCATTTT. This codes for CASSQAQGNQPQHF.

The table lists this clone with a few counts. V gene TRBV24-1 combines with J gene TRBJ1-5; D may be TRBD1 (5 bases). Germline V lookup: CDR1 KGHDR, CDR2 SFDVKD. The CDR3 covers 13 residues. Trimming took 9 bases from V and 2 from J, leaving 10 bases between them. The CDR3 protein is CATARGGNQPQHF. DNA for the CDR3: TGTGCCACCGCGCGGGGGGGCAATCAGCCCCAGCATTTT.